The clone carrying this T cell receptor (beta chain) appeared a few times. The data originate from a study of T cells in Graves' hyperthyroidism and ophthalmopathy. The source material, RNA transcripts, was used to amplify TCR beta CDR3 regions. In the first-round RT-PCR of the TCR CDR3, the HTBI primer set was used. Each CDR3 protein is one row after TCRdb ran MiXCR on the multiplex PCR reads. The sample lists around 600,000 distinct CDR3 sequences; approximately 16% were seen once. Germline CDR1 reads LNHNV; CDR2 reads YYDKDF (reference sequence). This CDR3 region has 18 residues. The trim removed 0 bases at V and 2 bases at J, leaving 10 bases unmatched.

This chain joins TRBV15 and TRBJ2-7; TRBD1 matches at 10 bases. The sample comprised blood. This receptor was identified in a woman aged 40 to 50 with Graves' ophthalmopathy. The CDR3: CATSRDLRTGGLAYEQYF. The CDR3 region has the DNA TGTGCCACCAGCAGAGATCTTCGGACAGGGGGATTGGCCTACGAGCAGTACTTC.